A single sample gave rise to the 3 T cell receptor beta chains below, sequenced in a study of CD8 T cells in ankylosing spondylitis. TCRdb analysed the 5' RACE reads with MiXCR anew, one entry per CDR3 protein. This sample has about 340,000 distinct CDR3 sequences; 14% to 15% occur once, and the top ten carry around 1%. Sequenced material: blood, either unsorted or a sorted T cell fraction (not recorded which). The receptors originated from a male donor with ankylosing spondylitis or in good health (not recorded which).

This clonotype has a count of ten or more. The chain employs TRBV5-6 and TRBJ2-5, with 8 bases that match TRBD1. Germline CDR1 and CDR2: SGHDT and YYEEEE. V shed 2 bases and J 5 bases; nucleotides not matched to a gene: 11. This CDR3 contains 16 residues. CDR3 in amino acids: CASSLVGQGNQETQYF. CDR3 sequence (DNA): TGTGCCAGCAGCTTAGTAGGACAGGGAAATCAGGAGACCCAGTACTTC.

This clonotype was detected many times. The rearrangement links TRBV7-2 to TRBJ1-4; no definite D call. Trimming shortened V by 5 bases and J by 4 bases, and 5 bases separated the two germline ends. Germline assignment: CDR1 SGHTA and CDR2 FQGNSA. This CDR3 contains 12 residues. CDR3 protein: CASSRGNEKLFF. CDR3 in DNA: TGTGCCAGCAGCCGGGGTAATGAAAAACTGTTTTTT.

This chain joins TRBV4-2 and TRBJ2-5; 14 bases match TRBD2. The CDR3 length is 17 residues. V shed 0 bases and J 5 bases; nucleotides not matched to a gene: 5. Germline V gene lookup returns CDR1 LGHNA and CDR2 YNFKEQ. CDR3 DNA sequence: TGTGCCAGCAGCCAAGATAGGACTAGCGGGAGGACGGAGACCCAGTACTTC. This codes for CASSQDRTSGRTETQYF.